This T cell receptor (beta chain) was sequenced for a study of blood T cells in healthy people across ages. A second PCR, run for about 6 to 11 cycles, used a sample-barcoded 5' primer plus a J-beta primer mix. MiXCR, run by TCRdb on the 5' RACE reads, gives a single entry per CDR3 protein. The repertoire holds some 1 million distinct CDR3 sequences, with less than 50% as singletons. Notes on the study in general: Age showed a roughly linear inverse relationship with TCR beta diversity per million T cells.

Germline CDR1 and CDR2: DFQATT and SNEGSKA (reference sequence). V was clipped by 4 bases and J by 4 bases, with 13 bases between them. The CDR3 length is 13 residues. Concerning this clonotype itself: Its antigen is unidentified.

Each sample gave at least 6 million isolated PBMCs. J is TRBJ1-1 and V is TRBV20-1; TRBD1 might be the D (6 bases). The TCR sequence derives from a woman aged 55 to 70 in good health. The sample comprised blood. Written as DNA, the CDR3 is TGCAGTGCTATAGGGATAGGGGGCACTGAAGCTTTCTTT. It is translated as CSAIGIGGTEAFF.